The sequence of this T cell receptor (beta chain) was determined in a study of T cell changes during pregnancy in multiple sclerosis. Profiled with immunoSEQ multiplex PCR; TCRdb holds only in-frame clones, not every one. In the table there are about 43,000 clones, approximately 91% of which are singletons. In germline, CDR1 is LNHDA, CDR2 SQIVND (reference sequence). CDR3 length: 15 residues. The ends were cut back, 10 bases at V and 1 base at J, with 19 bases in the middle. Sequenced material: PBMCs (not recorded whether the cells were cultured). V gene TRBV19 combines with J gene TRBJ1-1; the D gene is possibly TRBD1 (5 bases). This TCR was recovered from a female donor with multiple sclerosis, enrolled in a pregnancy study. CDR3 protein: CATMRQGLGNTEAFF. The CDR3 region has the DNA TGTGCCACTATGAGGCAGGGATTAGGGAACACTGAAGCTTTCTTT.